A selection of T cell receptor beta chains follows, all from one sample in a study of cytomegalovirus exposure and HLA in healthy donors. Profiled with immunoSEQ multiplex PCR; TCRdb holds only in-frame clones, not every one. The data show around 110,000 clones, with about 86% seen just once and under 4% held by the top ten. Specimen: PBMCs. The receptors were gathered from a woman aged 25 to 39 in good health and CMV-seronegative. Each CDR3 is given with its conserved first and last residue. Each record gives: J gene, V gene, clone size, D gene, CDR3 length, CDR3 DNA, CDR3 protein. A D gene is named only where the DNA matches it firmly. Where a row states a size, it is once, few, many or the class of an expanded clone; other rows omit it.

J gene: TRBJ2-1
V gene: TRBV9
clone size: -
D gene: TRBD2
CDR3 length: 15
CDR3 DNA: TGTGCCAGCAGCGTTTCGGGACTAGCGTACAATGAGCAGTTCTTC
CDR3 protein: CASSVSGLAYNEQFF

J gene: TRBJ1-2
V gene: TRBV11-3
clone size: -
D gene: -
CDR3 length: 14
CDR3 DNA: TGTGCCAGCAGCTTTCGAGATTTAAGTTTGGGCTACACCTTC
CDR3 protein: CASSFRDLSLGYTF

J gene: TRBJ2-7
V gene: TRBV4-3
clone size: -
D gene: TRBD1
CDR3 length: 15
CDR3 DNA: TGCGCCAGCAGCCAGGCGACAGGGGAACGCTACGAGCAGTACTTC
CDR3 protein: CASSQATGERYEQYF

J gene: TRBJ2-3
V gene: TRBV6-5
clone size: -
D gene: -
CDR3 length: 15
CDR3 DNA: TGTGCCAGCAGTATAGCGCGGGGCGGGGCAGATACGCAGTATTTT
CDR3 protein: CASSIARGGADTQYF

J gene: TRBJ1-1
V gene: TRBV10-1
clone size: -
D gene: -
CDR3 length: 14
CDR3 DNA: TGCGCCAGCAGTGACGCAGAGCGGAACACTGAAGCTTTCTTT
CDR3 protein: CASSDAERNTEAFF

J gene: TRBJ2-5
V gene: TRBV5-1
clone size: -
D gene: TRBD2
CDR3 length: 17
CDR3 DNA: TGCGCCAGCAGCTTCCGCTCAACTAGCGGGAGTCGAGAGACCCAGTACTTC
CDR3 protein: CASSFRSTSGSRETQYF

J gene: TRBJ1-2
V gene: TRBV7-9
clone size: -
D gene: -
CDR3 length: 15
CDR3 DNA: TGTGCCAGCAGCTTCCCAGGGGCTATCAACTATGGCTACACCTTC
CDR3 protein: CASSFPGAINYGYTF

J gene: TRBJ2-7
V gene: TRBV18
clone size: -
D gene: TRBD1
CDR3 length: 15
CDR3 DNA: TGTGCCAGCTCCCTAAATACCGGGACAGGGGACGAGCAGTACTTC
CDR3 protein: CASSLNTGTGDEQYF

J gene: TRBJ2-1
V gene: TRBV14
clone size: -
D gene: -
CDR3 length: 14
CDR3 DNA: TGTGCCAGCAGCCAAGATTCGGGGTTCAATGAGCAGTTCTTC
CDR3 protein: CASSQDSGFNEQFF

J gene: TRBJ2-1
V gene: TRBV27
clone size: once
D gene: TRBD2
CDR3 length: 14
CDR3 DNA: TGTGCCAGCAGTAGCGGGGGCTCCTACAATGAGCAGTTCTTC
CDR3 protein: CASSSGGSYNEQFF

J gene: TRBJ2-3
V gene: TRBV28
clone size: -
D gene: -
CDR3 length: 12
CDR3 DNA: TGTGCCAGCAGACCGGGGACAGATACGCAGTATTTT
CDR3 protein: CASRPGTDTQYF

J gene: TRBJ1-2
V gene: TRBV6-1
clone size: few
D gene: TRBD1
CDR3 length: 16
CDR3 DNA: TGTGCCAGCAGTGAACTGGTGGGGACAGGGGACAGTGGCTACACCTTC
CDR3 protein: CASSELVGTGDSGYTF

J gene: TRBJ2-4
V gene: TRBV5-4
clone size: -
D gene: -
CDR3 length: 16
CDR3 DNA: TGTGCCAGCAGCTTAAGCGGGTTGATAGCCAAAAACATTCAGTACTTC
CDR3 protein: CASSLSGLIAKNIQYF

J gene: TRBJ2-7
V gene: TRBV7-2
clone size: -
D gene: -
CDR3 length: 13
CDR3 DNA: TGTGCCAGCAGCTTGAGTCCAAGCTACGAGCAGTACTTC
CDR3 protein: CASSLSPSYEQYF

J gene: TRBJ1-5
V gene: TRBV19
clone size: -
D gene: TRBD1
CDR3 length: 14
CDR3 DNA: TGTGCCAGTAGCACCGGACAGGGGGAACAGCCCCAGCATTTT
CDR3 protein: CASSTGQGEQPQHF

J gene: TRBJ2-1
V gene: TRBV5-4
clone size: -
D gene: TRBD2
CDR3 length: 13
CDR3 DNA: TGTGCCAGCAGCCCCGGGACTATCAATGAGCAGTTCTTC
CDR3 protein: CASSPGTINEQFF

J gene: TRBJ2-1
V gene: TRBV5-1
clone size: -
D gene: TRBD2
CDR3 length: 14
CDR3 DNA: TGCGCCAGCGGGCTAGCGGGACCCTATGATGAGCAGTTCTTC
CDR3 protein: CASGLAGPYDEQFF

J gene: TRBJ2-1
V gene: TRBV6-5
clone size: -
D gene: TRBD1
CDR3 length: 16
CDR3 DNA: TGTGCCAGCAGTTATTACAGGGGTATGACCTACAATGAGCAGTTCTTC
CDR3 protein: CASSYYRGMTYNEQFF

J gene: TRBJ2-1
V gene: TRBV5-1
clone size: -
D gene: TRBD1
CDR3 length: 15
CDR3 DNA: TGCGCCAGCAGCGAACAGGGGCTCTCCTTGAATGAGCAGTTCTTC
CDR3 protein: CASSEQGLSLNEQFF

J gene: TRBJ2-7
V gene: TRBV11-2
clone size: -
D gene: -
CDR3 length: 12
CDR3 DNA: TGTGCCAGCAGCTTAGGTAGCTACGAGCAGTACTTC
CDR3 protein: CASSLGSYEQYF

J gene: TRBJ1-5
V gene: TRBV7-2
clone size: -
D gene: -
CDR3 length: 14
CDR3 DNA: TGTGCCAGCAGCTTCCGGGGAACCAATCAGCCCCAGCATTTT
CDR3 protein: CASSFRGTNQPQHF

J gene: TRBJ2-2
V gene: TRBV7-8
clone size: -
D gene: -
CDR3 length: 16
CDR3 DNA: TGTGCCAGCAGCCCGTCCCTCTATCGGGGCACCGGGGAGCTGTTTTTT
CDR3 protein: CASSPSLYRGTGELFF

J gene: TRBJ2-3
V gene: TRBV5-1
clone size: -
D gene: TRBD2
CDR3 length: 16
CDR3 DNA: TGCGCCAGCAGCTTGGCCGCGGGAGCGTTGGCGGATACGCAGTATTTT
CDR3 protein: CASSLAAGALADTQYF

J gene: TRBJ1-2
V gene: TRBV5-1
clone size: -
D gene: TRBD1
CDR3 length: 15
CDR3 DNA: TGCGCCAGCAGCTTTCGGGGGACAGGGGATGACGGCTACACCTTC
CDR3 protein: CASSFRGTGDDGYTF

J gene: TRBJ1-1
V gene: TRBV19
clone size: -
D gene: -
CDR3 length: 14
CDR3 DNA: TGTGCCAGCTCTCTGGGCCCTGAGAGCACTGAAGCTTTCTTT
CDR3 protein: CASSLGPESTEAFF

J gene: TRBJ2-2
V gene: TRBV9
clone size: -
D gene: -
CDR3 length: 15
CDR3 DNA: TGTGCCAGCAGCGTAACAGGCTTAAACACCGGGGAGCTGTTTTTT
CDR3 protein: CASSVTGLNTGELFF

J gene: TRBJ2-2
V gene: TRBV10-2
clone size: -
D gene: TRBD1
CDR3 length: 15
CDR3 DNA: TGCGCCACCCCGACAGGGTACGGGAACACCGGGGAGCTGTTTTTT
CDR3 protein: CATPTGYGNTGELFF